Listed here are 22 T cell receptor beta chains from one sample, sequenced in a study of blood T cell repertoires in COVID-19. Here immunoSEQ multiplex PCR was the method, and the copy in TCRdb shows in-frame clones only, minus some. This sample has 200,000 or so clones, with roughly 76% found just once. The sample consisted of peripheral blood. Receptors originate from a woman of 80 years or more with COVID-19, enrolled during active disease.

This clone was counted once. The gene calls are TRBV28 and TRBJ2-5, with a tentative D call TRBD2 (5 bases). CDR1 is MDHEN, CDR2 SYDVKM, per germline. V gave up 2 bases and J gave up 3 bases, with 13 bases separating them. CDR3 length: 15 residues. For the CDR3, the DNA is TGTGCCAGCAGTTTAGAGGGTAGGGTGGAAGAGACCCAGTACTTC. It specifies CASSLEGRVEETQYF.

This rearrangement joins TRBV28 to TRBJ2-2, with 9 bases matching TRBD2. The length of the CDR3 is 15 residues. The V segment lost 2 bases and the J segment 3 bases; nucleotides outside the gene matches: 1. CDR1 is MDHEN and CDR2 is SYDVKM in the germline V gene. DNA for the CDR3: TGTGCCAGCAGTTTAGCTAGCGGGGACACCGGGGAGCTGTTTTTT. It encodes CASSLASGDTGELFF.

This sequence joins TRBV4-1 and TRBJ1-3; tentatively, D is TRBD1 (6 bases). With 4 bases removed from V and 5 bases from J, the gap between germline ends came to 18 bases. CDR3 size: 16 residues. Germline V gives CDR1 MGHRA, CDR2 YSYEKL. CDR3 bases: TGCGCCAGCAGCCGGACGGACAGCAGGTCGAGAAACACCATATATTTT. Its protein product is CASSRTDSRSRNTIYF.

The rearrangement links TRBV28 to TRBJ1-4; 10 bases are shared with TRBD1. The V and J ends lost 6 bases and 7 bases, in that order; junction bases with no gene match: 2. CDR1 and CDR2 from the germline V gene are MDHEN and SYDVKM. This CDR3 is built from 13 residues. Here the CDR3 reads CASRGTGVEKLFF. CDR3 coding DNA: TGTGCCAGCAGGGGGACAGGGGTTGAAAAACTGTTTTTT.

The sample holds one count of this clone. CDR3 sequence: CASSSWQGAGEQYF. The CDR3 bases are TGTGCCAGCAGTTCGTGGCAGGGGGCAGGTGAGCAGTACTTC. The rearrangement joins TRBV6-2 or TRBV6-3 to TRBJ2-7; 8 bases map to TRBD1. There are 14 residues in the CDR3. J was trimmed by 7 bases and V by 4 bases; bases with no gene match: 9. Germline lookup yields CDR1 MNHEY and CDR2 SVGEGT.

The J gene is TRBJ1-4, the V gene TRBV5-6, with 8 bases that match TRBD1. Looked up from germline, CDR1 is SGHDT and CDR2 is YYEEEE. This CDR3 has 16 amino acids. With V trimmed by 1 base and J by 11 bases, 13 bases remained unmatched. The CDR3 DNA reads TGTGCCAGCAGCTTGCCCTGGACAGGGCCAACGAATAAACTGTTTTTT. Its translation is CASSLPWTGPTNKLFF.

This clone was detected only a few times. V usage is TRBV6-2 or TRBV6-3 and J usage is TRBJ1-2; 8 bases are a match to TRBD1. With V trimmed by 6 bases and J by 7 bases, 7 bases remained unmatched. This CDR3 has 13 residues. Germline V gene lookup returns CDR1 MNHEY and CDR2 SVGEGT. The CDR3 here is CASSPDREGGYTF. CDR3 nucleotide sequence: TGTGCCAGCAGCCCGGACAGGGAGGGTGGCTACACCTTC.

Here the CDR3 reads CASSSGLADYEQYF. For the CDR3, the DNA is TGCGCCAGCAGCTCTGGACTAGCGGACTACGAGCAGTACTTC. The chain uses TRBV5-1 and TRBJ2-7; 10 positions match TRBD2. Looked up from germline, CDR1 is SGHRS and CDR2 is YFSETQ. This CDR3 comprises 14 residues. The V gene end was trimmed by 3 bases and the J gene end by 3 bases; junction bases not matched to a gene: 3.

The chain recombines TRBV24-1 with TRBJ2-1; TRBD2 matches at 12 bases. Trimming cost V 3 bases and J 10 bases; bases outside gene matches: 15. The CDR3 totals 18 residues. CDR1 KGHDR and CDR2 SFDVKD come from the germline V gene. The chain's CDR3 is CATSDALPSGRAVGEQFF. CDR3 nucleotide sequence: TGTGCCACCAGTGATGCCCTGCCTAGCGGGAGGGCTGTTGGCGAGCAGTTCTTC.

The chain uses TRBV7-9 and TRBJ1-1; D remains ambiguous. The CDR3 runs 13 residues. The germline CDR1 and CDR2 sequences are SEHNR and FQNEAQ (reference sequence). V lost 5 bases and J 7 bases, leaving 14 bases between the germline ends. The CDR3 DNA reads TGTGCCAGCAGCGACCGAGGGTGGGGTGAAGCTTTCTTT. This translates into CASSDRGWGEAFF.

V usage is TRBV6-5 and J usage is TRBJ2-3, with 8 nucleotides matching TRBD2. V was clipped by 2 bases and J by 2 bases; unmatched bases: 6. Germline V CDR1 and CDR2: MNHEY, SVGAGI. The CDR3 is 16 amino acids. The CDR3 DNA reads TGTGCCAGCAGTTACGGCGCGGGGGGTTCCACAGATACGCAGTATTTT. Protein: CASSYGAGGSTDTQYF.

This sequence joins TRBV6-6 and TRBJ1-1; a possible D gene is TRBD1 (5 bases). CDR3 length equals 11 residues. Germline CDR1 is MNHNY and CDR2 is SVGAGI (reference sequence). V lost 2 bases and J 8 bases, leaving 6 bases between the germline ends. Here the CDR3 DNA reads TGTGCCAGCAGTTACAGGGGAGAAGCTTTCTTT. Its translation is CASSYRGEAFF.

The gene calls are TRBV11-3 and TRBJ2-3, with D unresolved. There are 15 residues in the CDR3. Germline CDR1 is SGHNT and CDR2 is YENEEA. The germline V and J ends were trimmed by 5 bases and 1 base, with 13 bases remaining between them. CDR3 sequence reads: CASSPRGSGTDTQYF. CDR3 bases: TGTGCCAGCAGCCCCCGCGGCTCTGGCACAGATACGCAGTATTTT.

In the case of this clone: In the same sample, other DNA sequences code for this CDR3. The genes are TRBV11-3 and TRBJ2-3; 7 bases agree with TRBD1. There are 15 residues in the CDR3. The trim removed 2 bases at V and 3 bases at J, leaving 5 bases unmatched. Germline V gives CDR1 SGHNT, CDR2 YENEEA. For the CDR3, the DNA is TGTGCCAGCAGCTTACGGGCAGGGGGAACAGATACGCAGTATTTT. This translates into CASSLRAGGTDTQYF.

This chain links TRBV4-2 with TRBJ1-4; 8 bases map to TRBD1. This CDR3 has 15 residues. Germline lookup yields CDR1 LGHNA and CDR2 YNFKEQ. V lost 4 bases to trimming and J lost 8 bases; unmatched junction nucleotides: 9. This chain's CDR3 is CASSPRTGRHEKLFF. In DNA, the CDR3 is TGTGCCAGCAGCCCACGGACAGGGAGACACGAAAAACTGTTTTTT.

The V gene is TRBV6-5, the J gene TRBJ2-7; tentatively, D is TRBD1 (6 bases). Germline CDR1 MNHEY, CDR2 SVGAGI. The CDR3 is 15 amino acids. The V end was cut by 7 bases, the J end by 0 bases, with 16 bases between. CDR3 nucleotide sequence: TGTGCCAGCAATCCGCCGGGACAAAGCTCCTACGAGCAGTACTTC. This codes for CASNPPGQSSYEQYF.

The genes are TRBV6-5 and TRBJ2-3; 8 positions agree with TRBD1. The CDR3 consists of 14 residues. The trim removed 10 bases at V and 6 bases at J, leaving 12 bases unmatched. The germline CDR1 and CDR2 sequences are MNHEY and SVGAGI. The CDR3 DNA is TGTGCCACCGTTCGACAGGGGCGAGCGGATACGCAGTATTTT. This gives the protein CATVRQGRADTQYF.

The CDR3 nucleotides are TGTGCCAGCAGTGGGGACACAAACACCGGGGAGCTGTTTTTT. This codes for CASSGDTNTGELFF. This sequence joins TRBV6-4 and TRBJ2-2; D might be TRBD1 (6 bases). Germline V gene sequence: CDR1 MRHNA, CDR2 SNTAGT. This CDR3 has 14 amino acids. V was cut by 4 bases and J by 2 bases, with 8 bases left in between.

The rearrangement uses TRBV19 and TRBJ2-5; TRBD1 agrees at 7 bases. The CDR3 contains 16 residues. The junction had 15 bases not matched to a gene; V was cut back by 6 bases and J by 5 bases. CDR1 and CDR2 (germline): LNHDA, SQIVND (reference sequence). The CDR3 DNA follows: TGTGCCAGTAGGAGGGATGACAGGGAGATAAGGGAGACCCAGTACTTC. This gives the protein CASRRDDREIRETQYF.

The chain is built from TRBV6-1 and TRBJ2-7; TRBD1 aligns across 7 bases. CDR1 and CDR2 (germline): MNHNS, SASEGT. The CDR3 extends over 17 amino acids. With 0 bases clipped from V and 3 bases from J, the junction kept 11 bases outside the gene matches. The CDR3 is CASSEAGTGEPYYEQYF. The CDR3 nucleotides read TGTGCCAGCAGTGAAGCGGGTACAGGGGAGCCATACTACGAGCAGTACTTC.

CDR3 loop: CASGIGGGAHTGELFF. DNA for the CDR3: TGTGCTAGTGGTATCGGTGGGGGGGCTCACACCGGGGAGCTGTTTTTT. The chain uses TRBV12-5 and TRBJ2-2, with a tentative D call TRBD2 (7 bases). V lost 5 bases and J lost 3, with 16 bases in between. There are 16 residues in the CDR3. Per the germline V gene, CDR1 is LGHNT and CDR2 is FRNRAP.

The chain uses TRBV6-1 and TRBJ1-1, with D perhaps TRBD1 (5 bases). CDR3 length: 14 amino acids. The V end lost 3 bases, the J end lost 3 bases, and 11 bases lay between the germline ends. Germline values: CDR1 MNHNS, CDR2 SASEGT. CDR3 sequence (DNA): TGTGCCAGCAGTGAGCTGGGGCTGGACACTGAAGCTTTCTTT. Translating it yields CASSELGLDTEAFF.